The 20 T cell receptor beta chains given below trace back to one sample, sequenced in a study of T cell repertoires in breast cancer. Primers covering all TCR V genes were used in emulsion RT-PCR on CD8+ T cells. A second nested PCR with blocking oligonucleotides suppressed unpaired genes. TCRdb re-derived calls from the emulsion pairing reads in MiXCR, one entry per CDR3 protein. The repertoire has about 40,000 distinct CDR3 sequences, about 41% of them found once; the top ten carry roughly 60%. Material: CD8+ T cells. The receptors originated from a pool of human donors with breast cancer or a healthy control (not recorded which).

This chain links TRBV5-1 with TRBJ2-7; D possibly matches TRBD1 or TRBD2 (6 bases each). Germline V gene data show CDR1 as SGHRS and CDR2 as YFSETQ. The V and J ends lost 3 bases and 6 bases respectively, with 16 bases between them. This CDR3 comprises 14 residues. The CDR3 region has the DNA TGCGCCAGCAGCTCAGGGACAAAGGGGGGCGAGCAGTACTTC. Translation gives CASSSGTKGGEQYF.

This clonotype has just a few counts. V is TRBV2 and J is TRBJ2-5, with D hard to call. Germline-derived CDR1 and CDR2 are SNHLY and FYNNEI. V lost 6 bases and J 3 bases, leaving 5 bases between the germline ends. This CDR3 spans 11 amino acids. CDR3 DNA: TGTGCCAGCAGACTGGAAGAGACCCAGTACTTC. Protein sequence: CASRLEETQYF.

Concerning this clonotype: This clone may be a read error of a much larger clone one base away. The chain has TRBV20-1 and TRBJ1-1, with D unclear. Germline V lookup: CDR1 DFQATT, CDR2 SNEGSKA (reference sequence). This CDR3 is 13 amino acids long. V lost 5 bases and J lost 2, with 12 bases in between. As DNA, the CDR3 is TGCAGTGCTCGATCGCCATATAACACTGAAGCTTTCTTT. Its translation is CSARSPYNTEAFF.

This clonotype was seen only a few times. The chain combines TRBV7-2 with TRBJ2-3; D uncertain. Germline CDR1 and CDR2: SGHTA and FQGNSA. V dropped 1 base and J dropped 1 base, with 9 bases sitting between them. The CDR3 spans 15 residues. The DNA of the CDR3 is TGTGCCAGCAGCTTAGGTGGGATGGGCACAGATACGCAGTATTTT. Amino acids: CASSLGGMGTDTQYF.

The CDR3, as DNA: TGTGCCAGCAGTGAAAACACCATATATTTT. This encodes CASSENTIYF. The rearrangement joins TRBV6-1 to TRBJ1-3, with D unresolved. CDR3 size: 10 residues. V lost 2 bases, J lost 7 bases, and 0 bases lay in between. The germline gives CDR1 MNHNS, CDR2 SASEGT.

The chain has TRBV6-1 and TRBJ2-3; 8 bases fit TRBD1. Unmatched junction bases numbered 0, after V lost 6 bases and J lost 1 base. The CDR3 has 13 residues. Germline V gives CDR1 MNHNS, CDR2 SASEGT. Here the CDR3 reads CASRTGGTDTQYF. CDR3 nucleotides: TGTGCCAGCAGGACAGGGGGCACAGATACGCAGTATTTT.

This clonotype was picked up one time. A much larger clone differs from this one at a single base, so this may be a read error. The genes are TRBV27 and TRBJ1-1; D call uncertain. The CDR3 loop spans 14 amino acids. Germline loops: CDR1 MNHEY, CDR2 SMNVEV (reference sequence). The CDR3 here is CVSRSTRVGSEAFF. In DNA form, the CDR3 reads TGTGTCAGCAGGTCGACCAGAGTAGGATCCGAAGCTTTCTTT.

As concerns this clonotype: At one of its ends the junction is not consistent with the germline gene, which may arise from a read error. This chain links TRBV12-3 or TRBV12-4 with TRBJ1-1; 8 positions match TRBD1. The CDR3 length is 13 residues. The CDR3 region has the DNA TGTGCCAGCAGGACAGGGGAAAGGACTGAAGCTTCCTTT. This gives the protein CASRTGERTEASF.

The chain employs TRBV2 and TRBJ1-5; D gene unclear. CDR3 length: 14 residues. Trimming shortened V by 3 bases and J by 3 bases, and 9 bases separated the two germline ends. Germline V lookup: CDR1 SNHLY, CDR2 FYNNEI. The CDR3 spells CASSDGSTNQPQHF. The CDR3 DNA is TGTGCCAGCAGTGATGGGAGTACCAATCAGCCCCAGCATTTT.

V is TRBV12-3 or TRBV12-4 and J is TRBJ1-2; no definite D call. This CDR3 spans 13 amino acids. V gave up 5 bases and J gave up 6 bases, with 13 bases separating them. The DNA for the CDR3 is TGTGCCAGCAGTCGACCTTATGACGATGGCTACACCTTC. This encodes CASSRPYDDGYTF.

This clonotype showed up many times. The chain combines TRBV7-9 with TRBJ2-3; D might be TRBD2 (7 bases). This CDR3 contains 16 residues. V lost 7 bases, J lost 1 base, and 18 bases lay in between. Germline V CDR1 and CDR2: SEHNR, FQNEAQ (reference sequence). The CDR3 reads CASTIGGGGGTDTQYF. As DNA, the CDR3 is TGTGCCAGCACCATTGGGGGCGGGGGCGGCACAGATACGCAGTATTTT.

This clonotype appeared a single time. The CDR3 ends on some other residue instead of the conserved phenylalanine or tryptophan, so this is likely a read error. The chain couples TRBV3-1 to TRBJ1-1, with D unclear. CDR1 LGHDT and CDR2 YNNKEL come from the germline V gene (reference sequence). The CDR3 length is 16 residues. With 1 base removed from V and 0 bases from J, the gap between germline ends came to 12 bases. The CDR3 DNA sequence: TGTGCCAGCAGCCAAGTTAAGGGTCTCATGAACACTGAAGCTTTCTGT. Protein product: CASSQVKGLMNTEAFC.

This chain joins TRBV11-1 and TRBJ2-5; perhaps D is TRBD1 or TRBD2 (5 bases each). V lost 3 bases, J lost 3 bases, and 11 bases lay in between. Germline V gene data show CDR1 as SGHAT and CDR2 as FQDESV (reference sequence). This CDR3 spans 14 amino acids. The CDR3 loop reads CASSFGTPEETQYF. In DNA, the CDR3 is TGTGCCAGCAGCTTCGGGACGCCAGAAGAGACCCAGTACTTC.

Of note for this clonotype: A clone one base away is much larger, so this may be a read error. This sequence joins TRBV6-4 and TRBJ2-3; 9 positions match TRBD2. With V trimmed by 5 bases and J by 3 bases, 9 bases remained unmatched. The CDR3 is 16 residues long. Germline-derived CDR1 and CDR2 are MRHNA and SNTAGT. In nucleotides, the CDR3 is TGTGCCAGCAGTAAGTTAGCGGGAGAGGCGACAGATACGCAGTATTTT. Amino acids: CASSKLAGEATDTQYF.

On this clonotype: The junction does not match germline at one end; this may be a read error. The DNA for the CDR3 is TGCAGTGCTAGAGACTCCCAGGGGGCAGGAGAAAAACCGTTTTTT. It encodes CSARDSQGAGEKPFF. The V call is TRBV20-1, the J call TRBJ1-4, with 8 bases lining up with TRBD1. Germline CDR1 and CDR2: DFQATT and SNEGSKA (reference sequence). The CDR3 contains 15 residues.

The rearrangement joins TRBV18 to TRBJ2-3; D is unresolved. The CDR3 runs 12 residues. The V end lost 2 bases, the J end lost 3 bases, and 3 bases lay between the germline ends. Germline-derived CDR1 and CDR2 are KGHSH and LQKENI. The CDR3 sequence: CASSPGTDTQYF. CDR3 nucleotide sequence: TGTGCCAGCTCACCAGGGACAGATACGCAGTATTTT.

Ten or more counts support this clonotype. The chain links TRBV25-1 to TRBJ2-5; the D gene is possibly TRBD1 (6 bases). Germline loops: CDR1 MGHDK, CDR2 SYGVNS. The CDR3 contains 13 residues. Trimming pared 4 bases from V and 5 bases from J, leaving 11 bases between. In DNA, the CDR3 is TGTGCCAGCAGTGTGGGGGCGATGGAGACCCAGTACTTC. Translated, it gives CASSVGAMETQYF.

In nucleotides, the CDR3 is TGTGCCAGCAGCCTACTAGTGACAGGGTTAAACTATGGCTACACCTTC. Residues: CASSLLVTGLNYGYTF. The V gene is TRBV14, the J gene TRBJ1-2; 7 bases are a match to TRBD1. CDR1 is SGHDN and CDR2 is FVKESK in the germline V gene. CDR3 length: 16 residues. V trimming: 4 bases; J trimming: 2 bases; junction bases outside the gene matches: 10.

For the CDR3, the DNA is TGTGCCAGCAGTGACTCTAGCGGCTCCTACAATGAGCAGTTCTTC. This sequence encodes CASSDSSGSYNEQFF. The chain has TRBV6-4 and TRBJ2-1; D possibly corresponds to TRBD2 (6 bases). V was clipped by 0 bases and J by 0 bases, with 6 bases between them. Germline V gives CDR1 MRHNA, CDR2 SNTAGT. The CDR3 has 15 residues.

Only a few counts were recorded for this clonotype. The V and J genes are TRBV4-1 and TRBJ2-1, with a tentative D call TRBD2 (6 bases). V lost 4 bases and J lost 4, with 17 bases in between. The CDR3 totals 16 residues. The germline V gene encodes CDR1 MGHRA and CDR2 YSYEKL. The DNA for the CDR3 is TGCGCCAGCAGCCCGAATCTGGGAGGATTGTACAATGAGCAGTTCTTC. It encodes CASSPNLGGLYNEQFF.